These T cell receptor beta chains were read from a single sample in a study of T cells in Graves' hyperthyroidism and ophthalmopathy. TCRdb reprocessed the multiplex PCR reads via MiXCR and lists one record per CDR3 protein. The sample contains some 350,000 distinct CDR3 sequences, approximately 20% of which appear only once. Sequences were obtained from blood. Receptors were obtained from a woman aged 18-35 years with Graves' hyperthyroidism. CDR3s include the opening cysteine and the closing phenylalanine or tryptophan. A D gene is named only where the DNA matches it firmly. A clone size is listed for some rows: how often the clone was seen (once, few, many), or a class if it is expanded.

V gene	J gene	D gene	clone size	CDR3 DNA	CDR3 protein
TRBV3-1	TRBJ2-2	TRBD2	few	TGTGCCAGCAGCCAAGTCGGGGGGGTGGACACCGGGGAGCTGTTTTTT	CASSQVGGVDTGELFF
TRBV2	TRBJ2-2	-	-	TGTGCCAGCAGGGATACAAAAGACGGGGAGCTGTTTTTT	CASRDTKDGELFF
TRBV10-3	TRBJ1-2	TRBD1	many	TGTGCCATCAGGATTCAGGGGGCGACGGGCTACACCTTC	CAIRIQGATGYTF
TRBV7-9	TRBJ2-7	TRBD1	-	TGTGCCAGCAGCGCCGGGACAGGGAACGGCGAGCAGTACTTC	CASSAGTGNGEQYF
TRBV6-5	TRBJ1-5	-	many	TGTGCCAGCAGTTACTCCTACACGGCGGGGCAGCCCCAGCATTTT	CASSYSYTAGQPQHF
TRBV6-5	TRBJ1-6	-	-	TGTGCCAGCAGTTCCCCGCCGGGACAAAGTAATTCACCCCTCCACTTT	CASSSPPGQSNSPLHF
TRBV7-2	TRBJ2-7	-	many	TGTGCCAGCAGCTTACTGGACTTCCGTTCCTACGAGCAGTACTTC	CASSLLDFRSYEQYF
TRBV7-2	TRBJ2-7	-	-	TGTGCCATCAGCTTATCCGGGCACAGCTACGAGCAGTACTTC	CAISLSGHSYEQYF
TRBV7-2	TRBJ2-5	TRBD2	many	TGTGCCAGCAGCTGGACTAGCGGGGGAAACCAAGAGACCCAGTACTTC	CASSWTSGGNQETQYF
TRBV29-1	TRBJ1-5	TRBD1	many	TGCAGCGCTGGGGGACAGGATCAGCCCCAGCATTTT	CSAGGQDQPQHF
TRBV5-1	TRBJ2-5	-	few	TGCGCCAGCAGCTTCGCAGATCCCCAAGAGACCCAGTACTTC	CASSFADPQETQYF
TRBV30	TRBJ1-1	TRBD1	many	TGTGCCTGGAGGGTCGCTCAGACAGGGCGGTCTGAAGCTTTCTTT	CAWRVAQTGRSEAFF
TRBV7-9	TRBJ2-2	-	many	TGTGCCAGCAGACGGGACACCAACACCGGGGAGCTGTTTTTT	CASRRDTNTGELFF
TRBV9	TRBJ2-7	-	many	TGTGCCAGCAGCGTAGTAGCATCGGGGGACCCGTACTTC	CASSVVASGDPYF
TRBV27	TRBJ1-1	TRBD1	-	TGTGCCAGCAGTTCAGGGGGCAGGAGAAACACTGAAGCTTTCTTT	CASSSGGRRNTEAFF
TRBV30	TRBJ1-2	-	-	TGTGCCTGGAATTTTGGACGAGGGGATGGCTACACCTTC	CAWNFGRGDGYTF
TRBV29-1	TRBJ1-1	-	many	TGCAGCGTGAGGGGATGGGGATTAACTGAAGCTTTCTTT	CSVRGWGLTEAFF
TRBV27	TRBJ1-1	-	many	TGTGCCAGCAGTTCGGTCCTGAACACTGAAGCTTTCTTT	CASSSVLNTEAFF
TRBV12-3/TRBV12-4	TRBJ1-5	-	many	TGTGCCAGCAGTTTGACAAGGAGGAGCAATCAGCCCCAGCATTTT	CASSLTRRSNQPQHF
TRBV2	TRBJ2-7	-	many	TGTGCCAGCAGTGAGGGAGCGACCTACGAGCAGTACTTC	CASSEGATYEQYF
TRBV29-1	TRBJ2-7	-	many	TGCAGCGTTGTCCAGGATCCCTCCTACGAGCAGTACTTC	CSVVQDPSYEQYF
TRBV20-1	TRBJ1-1	-	many	TGCAGTGCTAGTTGGCAAAACGAAAACACTGAAGCTTTCTTT	CSASWQNENTEAFF